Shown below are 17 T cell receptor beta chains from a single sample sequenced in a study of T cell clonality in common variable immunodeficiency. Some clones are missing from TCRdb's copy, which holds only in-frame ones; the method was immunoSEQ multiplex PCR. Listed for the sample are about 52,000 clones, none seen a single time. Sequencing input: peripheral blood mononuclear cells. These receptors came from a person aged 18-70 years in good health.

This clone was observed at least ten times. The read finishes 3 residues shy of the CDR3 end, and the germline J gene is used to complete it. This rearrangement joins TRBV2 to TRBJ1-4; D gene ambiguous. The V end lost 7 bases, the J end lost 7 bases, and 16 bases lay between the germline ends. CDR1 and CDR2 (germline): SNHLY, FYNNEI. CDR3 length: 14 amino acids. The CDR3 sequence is CASTRVRWSEKLFF. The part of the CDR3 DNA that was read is TGTGCCAGCACACGGGTTCGTTGGTCTGAAAAA.

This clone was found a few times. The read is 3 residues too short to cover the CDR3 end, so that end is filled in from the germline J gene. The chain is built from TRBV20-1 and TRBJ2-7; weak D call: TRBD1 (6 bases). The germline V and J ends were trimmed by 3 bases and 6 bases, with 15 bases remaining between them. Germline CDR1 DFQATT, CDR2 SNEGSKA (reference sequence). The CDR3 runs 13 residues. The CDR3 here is CSARNQGTGEQYF. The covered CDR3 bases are TGCAGTGCTAGGAACCAGGGGACCGGCGAG.

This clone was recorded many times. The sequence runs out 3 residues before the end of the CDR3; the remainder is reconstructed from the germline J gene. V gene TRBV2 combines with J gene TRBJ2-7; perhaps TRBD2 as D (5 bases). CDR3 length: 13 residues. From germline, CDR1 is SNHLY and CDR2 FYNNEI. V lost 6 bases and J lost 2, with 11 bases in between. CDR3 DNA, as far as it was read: TGTGCCAGCAGGGACGGGGTTACCTACGAG. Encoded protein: CASRDGVTYE. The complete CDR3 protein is CASRDGVTYEQYF. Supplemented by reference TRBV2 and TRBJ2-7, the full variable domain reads EPEVTQTPSHQVTQMGQEVILRCVPISNHLYFYWYRQILGQKVEFLVSFYNNEISEKSEIFDDQFSVERPDGSNFTLKIRSTKLEDSAMYFCASRDGVTYEQYFGPGTRLTVT.

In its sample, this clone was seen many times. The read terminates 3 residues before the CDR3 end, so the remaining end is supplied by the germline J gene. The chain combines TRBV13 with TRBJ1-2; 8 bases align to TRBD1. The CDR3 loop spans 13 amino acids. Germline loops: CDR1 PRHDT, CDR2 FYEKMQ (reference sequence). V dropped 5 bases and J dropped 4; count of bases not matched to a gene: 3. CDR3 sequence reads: CASSMTGVYGYTF. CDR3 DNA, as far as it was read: TGTGCCAGCAGCATGACAGGGGTCTATGGC. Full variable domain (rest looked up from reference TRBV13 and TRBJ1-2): AAGVIQSPRHLIKEKRETATLKCYPIPRHDTVYWYQQGPGQDPQFLISFYEKMQSDKGSIPDRFSAQQFSDYHSELNMSSLELGDSALYFCASSMTGVYGYTFGSGTRLTVV.

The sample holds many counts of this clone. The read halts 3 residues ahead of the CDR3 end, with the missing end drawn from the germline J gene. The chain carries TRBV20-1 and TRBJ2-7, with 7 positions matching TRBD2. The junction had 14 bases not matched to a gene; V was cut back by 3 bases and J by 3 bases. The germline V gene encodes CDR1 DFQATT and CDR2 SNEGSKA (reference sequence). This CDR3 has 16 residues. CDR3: CSASRRGDPSLYEQYF. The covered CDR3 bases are TGCAGTGCTAGCCGTCGGGGGGACCCCTCCCTCTACGAG.

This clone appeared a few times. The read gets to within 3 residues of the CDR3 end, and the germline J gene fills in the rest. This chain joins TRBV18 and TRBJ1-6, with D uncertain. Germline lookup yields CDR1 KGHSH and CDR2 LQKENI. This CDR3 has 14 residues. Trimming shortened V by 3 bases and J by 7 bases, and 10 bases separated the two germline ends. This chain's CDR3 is CASSPLERNSPLHF. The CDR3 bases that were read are TGTGCCAGCTCACCTTTGGAGCGAAATTCACCC.

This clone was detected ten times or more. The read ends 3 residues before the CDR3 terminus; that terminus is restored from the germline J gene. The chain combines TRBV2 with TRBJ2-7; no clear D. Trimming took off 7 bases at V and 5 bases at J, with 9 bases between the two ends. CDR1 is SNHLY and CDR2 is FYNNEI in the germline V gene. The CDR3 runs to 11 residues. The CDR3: CASTLKDEQYF. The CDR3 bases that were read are TGTGCCAGCACCCTTAAGGACGAG.

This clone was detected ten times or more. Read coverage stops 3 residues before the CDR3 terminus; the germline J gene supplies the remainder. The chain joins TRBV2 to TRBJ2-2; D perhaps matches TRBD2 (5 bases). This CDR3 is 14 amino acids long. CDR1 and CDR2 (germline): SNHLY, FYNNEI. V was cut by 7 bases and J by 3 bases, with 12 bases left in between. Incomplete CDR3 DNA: TGTGCCAGCATACTAGAAAGGGACACCGGGGAG. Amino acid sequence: CASILERDTGE. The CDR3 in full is CASILERDTGELFF. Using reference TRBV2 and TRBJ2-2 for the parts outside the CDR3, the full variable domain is EPEVTQTPSHQVTQMGQEVILRCVPISNHLYFYWYRQILGQKVEFLVSFYNNEISEKSEIFDDQFSVERPDGSNFTLKIRSTKLEDSAMYFCASILERDTGELFFGEGSRLTVL.

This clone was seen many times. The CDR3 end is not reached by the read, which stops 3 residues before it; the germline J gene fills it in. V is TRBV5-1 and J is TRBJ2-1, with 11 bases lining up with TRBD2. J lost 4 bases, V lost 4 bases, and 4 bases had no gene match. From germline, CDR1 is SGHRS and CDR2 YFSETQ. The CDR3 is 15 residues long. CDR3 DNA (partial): TGCGCCAGCAGCAATCCTAGCGGGAGGTACAATGAG. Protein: CASSNPSGRYNE. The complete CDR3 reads CASSNPSGRYNEQFF.

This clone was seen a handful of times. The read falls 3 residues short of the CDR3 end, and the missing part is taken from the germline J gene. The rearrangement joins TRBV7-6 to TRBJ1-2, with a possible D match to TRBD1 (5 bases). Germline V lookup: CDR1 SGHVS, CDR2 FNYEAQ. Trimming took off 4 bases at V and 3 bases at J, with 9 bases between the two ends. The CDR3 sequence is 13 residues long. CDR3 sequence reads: CASSSGGDYGYTF. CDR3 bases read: TGTGCCAGCAGCTCAGGAGGGGACTATGGC.

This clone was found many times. The sequenced CDR3 bases are TGCAGTGCTAGTAATCGGGATACG. Translation gives CSASNRDT. The full-length CDR3 reads as CSASNRDTQYF. The chain couples TRBV20-1 to TRBJ2-3; D not resolved. The read comes to an end 3 residues before the CDR3 does, leaving the germline J gene to fill in the end. Germline values: CDR1 DFQATT, CDR2 SNEGSKA (reference sequence). This CDR3 has 11 residues. The V end was cut by 3 bases, the J end by 6 bases, with 7 bases between.

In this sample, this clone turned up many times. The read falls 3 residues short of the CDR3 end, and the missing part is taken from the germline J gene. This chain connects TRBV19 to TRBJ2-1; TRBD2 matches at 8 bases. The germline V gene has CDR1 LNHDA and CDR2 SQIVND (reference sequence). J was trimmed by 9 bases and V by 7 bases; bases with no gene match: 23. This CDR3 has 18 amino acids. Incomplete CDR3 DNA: TGTGCCAGTACCAACCCTCGAGGAATTGCGGGGGGCCGTAGTGAG. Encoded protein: CASTNPRGIAGGRSE. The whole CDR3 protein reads CASTNPRGIAGGRSEQFF. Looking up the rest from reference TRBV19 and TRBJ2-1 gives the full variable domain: DGGITQSPKYLFRKEGQNVTLSCEQNLNHDAMYWYRQDPGQGLRLIYYSQIVNDFQKGDIAEGYSVSREKKESFPLTVTSAQKNPTAFYLCASTNPRGIAGGRSEQFFGPGTRLTVL.

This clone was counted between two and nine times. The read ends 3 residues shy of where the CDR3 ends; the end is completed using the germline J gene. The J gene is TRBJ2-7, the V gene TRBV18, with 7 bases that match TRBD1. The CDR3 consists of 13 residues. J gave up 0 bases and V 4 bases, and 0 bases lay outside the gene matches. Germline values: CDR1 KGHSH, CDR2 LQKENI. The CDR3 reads CASSRQGSYEQYF. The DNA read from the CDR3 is TGTGCCAGCTCACGACAGGGCTCCTACGAG.

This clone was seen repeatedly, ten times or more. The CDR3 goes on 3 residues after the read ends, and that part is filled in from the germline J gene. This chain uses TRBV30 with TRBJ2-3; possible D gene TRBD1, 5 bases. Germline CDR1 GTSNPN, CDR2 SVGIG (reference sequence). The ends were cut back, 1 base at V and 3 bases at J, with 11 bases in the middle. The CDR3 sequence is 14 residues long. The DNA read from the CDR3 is TGTGCCTGGAGTGCAGGGTATGCAACAGATACG. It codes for CAWSAGYATDT. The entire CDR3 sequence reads CAWSAGYATDTQYF.

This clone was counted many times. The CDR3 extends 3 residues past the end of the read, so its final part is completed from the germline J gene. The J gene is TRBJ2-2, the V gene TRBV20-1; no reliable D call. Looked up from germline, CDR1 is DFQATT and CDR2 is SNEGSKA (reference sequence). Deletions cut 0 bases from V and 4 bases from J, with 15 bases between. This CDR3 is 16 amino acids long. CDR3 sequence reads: CSARDTPASSTGELFF. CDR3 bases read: TGCAGTGCTAGAGATACCCCCGCCAGTTCCACCGGGGAG.

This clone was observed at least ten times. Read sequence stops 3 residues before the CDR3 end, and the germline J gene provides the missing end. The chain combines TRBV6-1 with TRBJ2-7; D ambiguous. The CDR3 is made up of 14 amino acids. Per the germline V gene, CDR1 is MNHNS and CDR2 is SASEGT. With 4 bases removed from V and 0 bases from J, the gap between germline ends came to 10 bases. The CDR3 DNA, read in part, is TGTGCCAGCAGTGTAGCCTATGGCTCCTACGAG. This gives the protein CASSVAYGSYE. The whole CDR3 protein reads CASSVAYGSYEQYF.

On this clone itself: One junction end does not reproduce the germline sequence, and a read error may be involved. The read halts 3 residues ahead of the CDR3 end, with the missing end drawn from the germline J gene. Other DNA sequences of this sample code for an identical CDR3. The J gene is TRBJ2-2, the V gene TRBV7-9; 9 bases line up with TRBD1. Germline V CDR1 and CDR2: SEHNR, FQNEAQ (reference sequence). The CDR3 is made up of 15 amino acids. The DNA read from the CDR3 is TGTGCTAGCAGCGCCGGGACAGGGACCACCGGGGAG. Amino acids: CASSAGTGTTGE. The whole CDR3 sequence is CASSAGTGTTGELFF.